This T cell receptor beta chain was sequenced during a study of T cells after yellow fever vaccination. Between the trimmed V and J ends, which lost 5 bases and 1 base, there was a span of 15 bases. Germline CDR1 reads SGHKS; CDR2 reads YYEKEE (reference sequence). This CDR3 comprises 15 residues. There are a few counts of this clonotype. Antigen specificity is unknown. TCR cDNA, made by 5'RACE template switching, carried an added universal primer site and UMIs. TCRdb reanalysed the 5' RACE reads using MiXCR and keeps one entry per CDR3 protein. The table lists 300,000 or so distinct CDR3 sequences, roughly 7% of them singletons, with roughly a sixth in the top ten. General study points: Clones that expanded after primary vaccination mostly reappeared after the booster (approximately 96% CD4, approximately 85% CD8). Abundant clonotypes from the bulk population could get into FACS-sorted repertoires as contaminants.

The rearrangement links TRBV5-5 to TRBJ1-1, with TRBD1 as a possible D gene (6 bases). The input for sequencing was PBMCs, taken roughly 47 days after the first yellow fever vaccination. The sequence was collected from a man between 18 and 35 years old who received the YFV17D yellow fever vaccine. The CDR3 spells CASRDTGLGNTEAFF. The CDR3 nucleotides are TGTGCCAGCAGGGATACAGGGCTGGGGAACACTGAAGCTTTCTTT.